This passage covers 20 T cell receptor beta chains from one sample sequenced in a study of T cells after yellow fever vaccination. TCRdb used MiXCR to reprocess the 5' RACE reads, holding one entry per CDR3 protein. Here the sample spans 250,000 to 300,000 distinct CDR3 sequences, roughly 5% being singletons. The sequences come from CD4+ T cells sorted from PBMCs, collected on the day of the yellow fever booster vaccination. All receptors derive from a man aged 18 to 29 who received the YFV17D yellow fever vaccine.

This chain uses TRBV5-5 with TRBJ2-7, with D tentatively TRBD1 or TRBD2 (5 bases each). V was clipped by 4 bases and J by 6 bases, with 14 bases between them. CDR1 is SGHKS, CDR2 YYEKEE, per germline (reference sequence). CDR3 length equals 13 residues. The CDR3 reads CASSLRGGSEQYF. DNA for the CDR3: TGTGCCAGCAGCCTACGGGGCGGGTCCGAGCAGTACTTC.

This clonotype was detected a few times. This sequence joins TRBV5-1 and TRBJ2-1; D not resolved. V was clipped by 7 bases and J by 5 bases, with 28 bases between them. The CDR3 has 18 amino acids. Germline values: CDR1 SGHRS, CDR2 YFSETQ. The CDR3 is CASCYSYTSQDRDNEQFF. CDR3 coding DNA: TGCGCCAGCTGCTACAGCTACACCTCACAAGACCGAGACAATGAGCAGTTCTTC.

This clonotype has a handful of counts. The rearrangement uses TRBV28 and TRBJ1-5; the D is unclear. The germline V and J ends were trimmed by 6 bases and 5 bases, with 11 bases remaining between them. The CDR3 contains 13 residues. Germline CDR1 MDHEN, CDR2 SYDVKM. The DNA for the CDR3 is TGTGCCAGCAGCGCGGAAGTGGATCAGCCCCAGCATTTT. Translating gives CASSAEVDQPQHF.

In this sample, this clonotype turned up many times. This chain's CDR3 is CASSTDNSGANVLTF. The CDR3 DNA reads as TGTGCCAGCAGCACCGACAACTCTGGGGCCAACGTCCTGACTTTC. The V gene is TRBV6-5, the J gene TRBJ2-6; D is uncertain. The CDR3 loop spans 15 amino acids. Trimming pared 6 bases from V and 0 bases from J, leaving 9 bases between. Germline CDR1 MNHEY, CDR2 SVGAGI.

The V and J genes are TRBV28 and TRBJ1-5, with TRBD1 as a possible D gene (5 bases). Germline-derived CDR1 and CDR2 are MDHEN and SYDVKM. The germline V and J ends were trimmed by 7 bases and 2 bases, with 15 bases remaining between them. This CDR3 contains 15 residues. The CDR3 here is CASTPGGRGNQPQHF. For the CDR3, the DNA is TGTGCCAGCACTCCCGGGGGGAGGGGCAATCAGCCCCAGCATTTT.

The V gene is TRBV20-1, the J gene TRBJ2-1, with 11 positions matching TRBD2. Germline V gene lookup returns CDR1 DFQATT and CDR2 SNEGSKA (reference sequence). The CDR3 is 16 amino acids. J was trimmed by 3 bases and V by 2 bases; bases with no gene match: 6. CDR3 coding DNA: TGCAGTGCTAGATCGCCGGGACTAGCGGTCTACAATGAGCAGTTCTTC. The encoded protein is CSARSPGLAVYNEQFF.

This clonotype has a count of ten or more. The genes are TRBV20-1 and TRBJ2-1; 10 bases fit TRBD2. The CDR3 is made up of 14 amino acids. After removal of 0 bases from V and 8 bases from J, the junction contained 4 bases not matched to a gene. The V gene's germline CDR1 is DFQATT and CDR2 SNEGSKA (reference sequence). CDR3 in amino acids: CSARDQRGGDEQFF. The CDR3 bases are TGCAGTGCTAGAGACCAGCGGGGGGGCGATGAGCAGTTCTTC.

The chain is built from TRBV6-1 and TRBJ2-5; D possibly uses TRBD1 or TRBD2 (6 bases each). The CDR3 has 15 residues. Germline V gene data show CDR1 as MNHNS and CDR2 as SASEGT. The germline V and J ends were trimmed by 8 bases and 1 base, with 17 bases remaining between them. CDR3 nucleotides: TGTGCCAGCTCCCGGGACCCGGGGGCCCAAGAGACCCAGTACTTC. Protein sequence: CASSRDPGAQETQYF.

This clonotype has just a few counts. The chain recombines TRBV5-1 with TRBJ1-6, with 10 nucleotides matching TRBD1. Per the germline V gene, CDR1 is SGHRS and CDR2 is YFSETQ. V trimming: 6 bases; J trimming: 1 base; junction bases outside the gene matches: 4. The CDR3 has 16 residues. CDR3 residues: CASKLGQGSYNSPLHF. In nucleotides, the CDR3 is TGCGCCAGCAAACTGGGACAGGGGTCCTATAATTCACCCCTCCACTTT.

This clonotype was observed many times. This sequence joins TRBV5-1 and TRBJ2-3; D not certain. V was shortened by 0 bases and J by 4 bases, with 9 bases between the two germline ends. Germline V gene data show CDR1 as SGHRS and CDR2 as YFSETQ. This CDR3 spans 14 amino acids. In nucleotides, the CDR3 is TGCGCCAGCAGCTTGGGCCAGGTCTCAGATACGCAGTATTTT. Protein product: CASSLGQVSDTQYF.

The chain employs TRBV5-1 and TRBJ1-1; D is uncertain. The CDR3 has 16 residues. V was trimmed by 2 bases and J by 0 bases, leaving 14 bases between them. The germline V gene has CDR1 SGHRS and CDR2 YFSETQ. The CDR3 here is CASSLLGKGLNTEAFF. DNA of the CDR3: TGCGCCAGCAGCTTATTGGGGAAAGGTTTGAACACTGAAGCTTTCTTT.

This clonotype was picked up many times. This sequence joins TRBV11-2 and TRBJ2-4; TRBD1 matches at 9 bases. Germline values: CDR1 SGHAT, CDR2 FQNNGV. Trimming removed 6 bases from V and 3 bases from J; junction bases left unmatched: 0. This CDR3 is built from 13 residues. The CDR3 spells CASRGQGKNIQYF. The CDR3 bases are TGTGCCAGCAGGGGACAGGGCAAAAACATTCAGTACTTC.

The gene calls are TRBV3-1 and TRBJ2-1; 9 bases line up with TRBD1. CDR3 length equals 16 residues. Germline CDR1 and CDR2: LGHDT and YNNKEL (reference sequence). V lost 3 bases to trimming and J lost 8 bases; unmatched junction nucleotides: 11. CDR3: CASSHDNRGRRYEQFF. DNA for the CDR3: TGTGCCAGCAGCCATGATAACAGGGGGCGTCGTTATGAGCAGTTCTTC.

This sequence joins TRBV18 and TRBJ2-3; no clear D. Trimming removed 1 base at V and 0 bases at J, with 11 bases between. The germline V gene encodes CDR1 KGHSH and CDR2 LQKENI. The CDR3 is made up of 16 amino acids. CDR3 DNA sequence: TGTGCCAGCTCACCACAACTCGGCCGAAGCACAGATACGCAGTATTTT. Translation: CASSPQLGRSTDTQYF.

This clonotype occurred many times. The V call is TRBV7-9, the J call TRBJ1-2; D gene uncertain. Trimming shortened V by 5 bases and J by 4 bases, and 20 bases separated the two germline ends. CDR1 and CDR2 (germline): SEHNR, FQNEAQ (reference sequence). The CDR3 loop spans 16 amino acids. The CDR3: CASSRPRAAGIYGYTF. CDR3 in DNA: TGTGCCAGCAGCAGACCCCGGGCGGCGGGCATCTATGGCTACACCTTC.

Many counts were recorded for this clonotype. CDR3 protein: CASSQEWGDQPQHF. CDR3 DNA: TGCGCCAGCAGCCAAGAATGGGGAGATCAGCCCCAGCATTTT. The chain employs TRBV4-3 and TRBJ1-5; D uncertain. The CDR3 extends over 14 amino acids. Trimming took off 0 bases at V and 5 bases at J, with 8 bases between the two ends. CDR1 and CDR2 from the germline V gene are LGHNA and YSLEER.

In its sample, this clonotype was seen a few times. The rearrangement uses TRBV7-9 and TRBJ2-1; the match to TRBD1 covers 9 bases. The CDR3 sequence is 16 residues long. Germline V lookup: CDR1 SEHNR, CDR2 FQNEAQ (reference sequence). The ends lost 2 bases at V and 1 base at J; junction bases unmatched: 3. CDR3: CASSLRQGVSYNEQFF. CDR3 bases: TGTGCCAGCAGCTTAAGACAGGGGGTGTCCTACAATGAGCAGTTCTTC.

This clonotype was seen at least ten times. The chain recombines TRBV7-9 with TRBJ2-6; TRBD1 aligns across 7 bases. Trimming removed 4 bases from V and 0 bases from J; junction bases left unmatched: 12. The germline V gene has CDR1 SEHNR and CDR2 FQNEAQ (reference sequence). The CDR3 spans 19 residues. The CDR3 DNA follows: TGTGCCAGCAGCTACCCTAGGACAGGTACTAGCTCTGGGGCCAACGTCCTGACTTTC. The encoded protein is CASSYPRTGTSSGANVLTF.

This clonotype was seen repeatedly, ten times or more. V usage is TRBV20-1 and J usage is TRBJ2-1; 9 nucleotides line up with TRBD2. The CDR3 is 18 amino acids. In germline, CDR1 is DFQATT, CDR2 SNEGSKA (reference sequence). Trimming cost V 3 bases and J 5 bases; bases outside gene matches: 17. As DNA, the CDR3 is TGCAGTGCTAGTGTTCTCGCTAGCGGGGCCGGGGCCGACAATGAGCAGTTCTTC. Protein sequence: CSASVLASGAGADNEQFF.

This clonotype was picked up many times. The V and J genes are TRBV6-2 or TRBV6-3 and TRBJ2-1, with TRBD2 identical over 12 bases. With 8 bases clipped from V and 6 bases from J, the junction kept 5 bases outside the gene matches. Germline-derived CDR1 and CDR2 are MNHEY and SVGEGT. The CDR3 is 14 amino acids. CDR3 DNA sequence: TGTGCCAGCTCACCTAGCGGGGGGGTCAATGAGCAGTTCTTC. Translating gives CASSPSGGVNEQFF.